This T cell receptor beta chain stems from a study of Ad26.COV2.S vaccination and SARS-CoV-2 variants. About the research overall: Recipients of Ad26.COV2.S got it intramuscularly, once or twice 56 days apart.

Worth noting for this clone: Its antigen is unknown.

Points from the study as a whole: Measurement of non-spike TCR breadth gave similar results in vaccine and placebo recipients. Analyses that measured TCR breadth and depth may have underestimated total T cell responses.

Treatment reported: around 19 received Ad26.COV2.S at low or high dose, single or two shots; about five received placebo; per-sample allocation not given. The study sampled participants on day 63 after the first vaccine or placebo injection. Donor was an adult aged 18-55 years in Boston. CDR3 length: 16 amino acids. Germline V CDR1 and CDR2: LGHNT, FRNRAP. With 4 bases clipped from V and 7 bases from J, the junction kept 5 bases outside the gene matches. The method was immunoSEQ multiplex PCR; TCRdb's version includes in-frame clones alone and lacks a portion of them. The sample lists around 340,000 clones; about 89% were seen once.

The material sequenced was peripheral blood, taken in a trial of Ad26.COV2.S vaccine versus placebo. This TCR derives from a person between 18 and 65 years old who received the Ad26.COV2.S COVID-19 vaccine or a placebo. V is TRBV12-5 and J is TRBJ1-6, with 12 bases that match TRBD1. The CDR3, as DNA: TGTGCTAGTGGTTCGGGACAGGGGGCTGGCAATTCACCCCTCCACTTT. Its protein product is CASGSGQGAGNSPLHF.